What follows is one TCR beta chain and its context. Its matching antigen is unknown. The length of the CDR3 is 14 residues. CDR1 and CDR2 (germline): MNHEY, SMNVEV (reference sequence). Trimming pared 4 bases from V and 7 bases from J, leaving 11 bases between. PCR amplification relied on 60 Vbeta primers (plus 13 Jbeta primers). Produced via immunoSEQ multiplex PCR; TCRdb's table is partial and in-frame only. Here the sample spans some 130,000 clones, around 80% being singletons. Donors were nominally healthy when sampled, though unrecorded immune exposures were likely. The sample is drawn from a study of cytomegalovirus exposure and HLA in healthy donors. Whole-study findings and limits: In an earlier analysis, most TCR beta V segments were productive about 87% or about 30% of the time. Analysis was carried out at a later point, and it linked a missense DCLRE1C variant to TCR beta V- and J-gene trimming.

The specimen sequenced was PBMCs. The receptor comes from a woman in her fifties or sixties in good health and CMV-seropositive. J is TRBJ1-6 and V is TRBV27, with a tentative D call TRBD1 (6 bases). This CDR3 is CASSSTGWNSPLHF. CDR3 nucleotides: TGTGCCAGCAGTTCTACAGGGTGGAATTCACCCCTCCACTTT.